Given below is one T cell receptor (beta chain) in context. The sample is drawn from a study of CD8+ T cells in alopecia areata. Trimming at V came to 11 bases and at J to 0 bases, leaving 7 bases not matched to a gene. The CDR3 has 14 amino acids. Per germline, CDR1 ENHRY and CDR2 SYGVKD. The sequencing template was cDNA reverse transcribed from extracted RNA. TCRdb's copy holds only in-frame clones and misses some; the assay was immunoSEQ multiplex PCR. In the table there are some 200,000 clones, approximately 59% of which are singletons. The specimen was CD4+ T cells sorted from blood, collected at week 0. The chain recombines TRBV10-3 with TRBJ2-1; 7 bases match TRBD1. The sequence derives from a human donor with alopecia areata. The CDR3 spells CAAQQGPSYNEQFF. For the CDR3, the DNA is TGTGCCGCACAACAGGGGCCCTCCTACAATGAGCAGTTCTTC.